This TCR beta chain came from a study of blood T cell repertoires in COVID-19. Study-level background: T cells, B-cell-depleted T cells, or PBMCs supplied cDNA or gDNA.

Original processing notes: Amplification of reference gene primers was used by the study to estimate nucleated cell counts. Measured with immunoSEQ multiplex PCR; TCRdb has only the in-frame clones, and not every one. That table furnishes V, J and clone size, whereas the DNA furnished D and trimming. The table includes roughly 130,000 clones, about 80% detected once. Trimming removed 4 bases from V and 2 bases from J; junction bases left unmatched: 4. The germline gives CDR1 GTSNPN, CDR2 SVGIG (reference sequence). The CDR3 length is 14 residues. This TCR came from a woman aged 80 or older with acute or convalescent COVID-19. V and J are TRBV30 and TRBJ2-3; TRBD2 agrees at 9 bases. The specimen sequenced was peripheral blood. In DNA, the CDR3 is TGTGCCTGGACTAGCGGGGTTCCCACAGATACGCAGTATTTT. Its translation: CAWTSGVPTDTQYF.